This T cell receptor beta chain was sequenced for a study of blood T cell repertoires in COVID-19. Study context: Some COVID-19 samples were acute and others convalescent; all came from the United States, Italy and Spain. From T cells, B-cell-depleted T cells, or PBMCs came the material, which was cDNA or gDNA.

Trimming shortened V by 4 bases and J by 8 bases, and 9 bases separated the two germline ends. Germline CDR1 reads DFQATT; CDR2 reads SNEGSKA (reference sequence). The CDR3 runs to 11 residues. As handled by the study authors: Reference gene primer amplification gave estimated nucleated cell counts. Assay used: immunoSEQ multiplex PCR; TCRdb lists only in-frame clones, some missing. The V and J calls and clone size come from that table; D and trimming were worked out from the DNA. The sample lists 200,000 to 300,000 clones, approximately 84% occurring once. The chain carries TRBV20-1 and TRBJ2-1; no clear D gene. The sample was peripheral blood. The clonotype originates from a man aged 45-65 years with acute or convalescent COVID-19. The CDR3 is CSATLKDEQFF. DNA of the CDR3: TGCAGTGCTACGCTAAAAGATGAGCAGTTCTTC.